This is a list of T cell receptor beta chains from one sample in a study of early T cells in non-severe SARS-CoV-2 infection. TCRdb fed the 5' RACE reads into MiXCR, producing one record per CDR3 protein. Among about 48,000 distinct CDR3 sequences, roughly an eighth were seen once, and the ten largest hold roughly a tenth. Sequencing was carried out using whole blood. Receptors were obtained from an adult who was a healthcare worker with PCR-confirmed SARS-CoV-2 infection or an uninfected control (not recorded which). The CDR3 runs from the conserved cysteine through the conserved F or W. The order of the fields is D gene, V gene, J gene, clone size, CDR3 protein, CDR3 DNA. The D gene is left open where the match is weak. Clone size appears in some rows only: once, few, many, or a class for an expanded clone.

-	TRBV3-1	TRBJ1-1	-	CASSQGSQGNTEAFF	TGTGCCAGCAGCCAAGGTAGCCAGGGGAACACTGAAGCTTTCTTT
-	TRBV29-1	TRBJ2-7	many	CSVGGYEQYF	TGCAGCGTAGGGGGCTACGAGCAGTACTTC
-	TRBV12-5	TRBJ2-1	many	CASGSRDEQFF	TGTGCTAGTGGCAGCAGGGATGAGCAGTTCTTC
-	TRBV24-1	TRBJ2-3	many	CATSDFFGGSRDTQYF	TGTGCCACCAGTGATTTCTTTGGTGGTTCTCGGGATACGCAGTATTTT
TRBD2	TRBV15	TRBJ2-7	few	CATSRGLAGEYEQYF	TGTGCCACCAGCAGGGGACTAGCGGGAGAATACGAGCAGTACTTC
-	TRBV20-1	TRBJ2-5	many	CSARDPRGAGETQYF	TGCAGTGCTAGAGATCCCCGGGGCGCGGGGGAGACCCAGTACTTC
TRBD1	TRBV18	TRBJ2-7	few	CASSIQGARSYEQYF	TGTGCCAGCTCAATCCAGGGGGCTAGGTCCTACGAGCAGTACTTC
-	TRBV20-1	TRBJ2-7	many	CSARGTHDEQYF	TGCAGTGCTCGCGGGACTCATGACGAGCAGTACTTC
-	TRBV6-1	TRBJ1-1	few	CASSEPHRVNTEAFF	TGTGCCAGCAGTGAACCTCATCGGGTGAACACTGAAGCTTTCTTT
TRBD1	TRBV20-1	TRBJ1-2	-	CSATPGTGDAYGYTF	TGCAGTGCTACCCCCGGGACAGGGGATGCCTATGGCTACACCTTC
TRBD2	TRBV3-1	TRBJ2-3	few	CASSQLAGSSTDTQYF	TGTGCCAGCAGCCAGCTAGCGGGCTCTAGCACAGATACGCAGTATTTT
-	TRBV3-1	TRBJ1-6	many	CASSQGGWDSPLHF	TGTGCCAGCAGCCAAGGAGGGTGGGATTCACCCCTCCACTTT
TRBD1	TRBV20-1	TRBJ1-2	many	CSVKQGAYGYTF	TGCAGTGTCAAACAGGGGGCGTATGGCTACACCTTC
-	TRBV2	TRBJ1-5	many	CASYRDGSAGNQPQHF	TGTGCCAGCTACAGGGATGGAAGTGCGGGCAATCAGCCCCAGCATTTT
-	TRBV4-1	TRBJ2-3	many	CASSLDSRTDTQYF	TGCGCCAGCAGCCTGGACAGCCGCACAGATACGCAGTATTTT
-	TRBV7-6	TRBJ2-7	many	CASSQGTLEQYF	TGTGCCAGCAGCCAAGGGACACTCGAGCAGTACTTC
-	TRBV29-1	TRBJ1-6	few	CSVVGSPLHF	TGCAGCGTTGTTGGTTCACCCCTCCACTTT
-	TRBV20-1	TRBJ2-5	many	CSARDGADQETQYF	TGCAGTGCTAGAGATGGCGCGGACCAAGAGACCCAGTACTTC
TRBD2	TRBV5-1	TRBJ2-5	-	CASSLAISGREGETQYF	TGCGCCAGCAGCTTGGCTATAAGCGGGAGAGAAGGAGAGACCCAGTACTTC
-	TRBV10-3	TRBJ1-4	-	CAIRRDGGNEKLFF	TGTGCCATCAGGCGGGACGGAGGGAATGAAAAACTGTTTTTT
-	TRBV6-6	TRBJ2-7	many	CASSPTASSYEQYF	TGTGCCAGCAGTCCGACCGCTAGCTCCTACGAGCAGTACTTC
-	TRBV20-1	TRBJ2-7	-	CSALGRGFWEQYF	TGCAGTGCCCTCGGGAGAGGCTTTTGGGAGCAGTACTTC
-	TRBV7-9	TRBJ1-5	-	CASSSPGPSGNQPQHF	TGTGCCAGCAGCTCGCCCGGGCCATCGGGCAATCAGCCCCAGCATTTT
-	TRBV28	TRBJ2-2	few	CASRPGWTGELFF	TGTGCCAGCAGACCGGGGTGGACCGGGGAGCTGTTTTTT
TRBD1	TRBV10-2	TRBJ2-7	-	CASWTGGYEQYF	TGCGCCTCCTGGACAGGGGGCTACGAGCAGTACTTC
TRBD2	TRBV4-2	TRBJ2-3	many	CASSQRASGLDTQYF	TGTGCCAGCAGCCAACGTGCTAGCGGGCTCGATACGCAGTATTTT
TRBD2	TRBV7-9	TRBJ2-1	many	CASSVGLVYNEQFF	TGTGCCAGCAGCGTAGGACTAGTGTACAATGAGCAGTTCTTC
-	TRBV11-2	TRBJ2-2	many	CASSPLPGSGTGELFF	TGTGCCAGCAGCCCACTGCCCGGTTCGGGCACCGGGGAGCTGTTTTTT
-	TRBV29-1	TRBJ2-2	few	CSVEAVPNTGELFF	TGCAGCGTTGAAGCCGTGCCGAACACCGGGGAGCTGTTTTTT
-	TRBV5-1	TRBJ1-1	-	CASSLNAGARTEAFF	TGCGCCAGCAGCTTGAACGCGGGGGCAAGGACTGAAGCTTTCTTT
-	TRBV9	TRBJ1-2	many	CASSTREPVYGYTF	TGTGCCAGCAGCACCAGGGAGCCCGTCTATGGCTACACCTTC
TRBD1	TRBV12-3/TRBV12-4	TRBJ1-2	many	CASSFRDRVGYTF	TGTGCCAGCAGTTTCCGGGACAGGGTTGGCTACACCTTC
-	TRBV9	TRBJ2-1	-	CASSPQRPYNEQFF	TGTGCCAGCAGTCCCCAGAGGCCCTACAATGAGCAGTTCTTC
-	TRBV20-1	TRBJ2-7	few	CSAKPGHSYEQYF	TGCAGTGCTAAACCTGGACACTCCTACGAGCAGTACTTC
-	TRBV29-1	TRBJ2-1	many	CSVPPGGRHEQFF	TGCAGCGTCCCTCCAGGGGGGCGGCATGAGCAGTTCTTC
TRBD2	TRBV20-1	TRBJ2-7	many	CSAKLAGVGEQYF	TGCAGTGCCAAACTAGCGGGAGTCGGGGAGCAGTACTTC
TRBD2	TRBV6-6	TRBJ2-1	many	CASRRLAGVTYNEQFF	TGTGCCAGCAGACGCCTAGCGGGGGTGACCTACAATGAGCAGTTCTTC